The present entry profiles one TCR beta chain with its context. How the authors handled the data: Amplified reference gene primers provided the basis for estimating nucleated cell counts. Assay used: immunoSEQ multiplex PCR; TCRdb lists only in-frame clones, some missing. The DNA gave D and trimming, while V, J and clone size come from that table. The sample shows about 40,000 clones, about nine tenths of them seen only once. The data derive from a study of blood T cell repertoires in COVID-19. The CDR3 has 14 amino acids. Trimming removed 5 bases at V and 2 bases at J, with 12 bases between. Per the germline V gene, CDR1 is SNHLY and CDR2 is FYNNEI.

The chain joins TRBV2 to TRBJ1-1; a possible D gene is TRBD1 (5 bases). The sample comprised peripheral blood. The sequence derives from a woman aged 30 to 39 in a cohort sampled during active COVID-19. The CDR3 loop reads CASSLRDGNTEAFF. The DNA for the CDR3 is TGTGCCAGCAGTCTGCGGGACGGAAACACTGAAGCTTTCTTT.